This T cell receptor beta chain was profiled in a study of T cells after yellow fever vaccination. Template switching by 5'RACE produced TCR cDNA, adding a universal primer site and UMIs. One entry per CDR3 protein results from TCRdb running MiXCR on the 5' RACE reads. In the table there are 300,000 or so distinct CDR3 sequences, 8.7% of which are singletons. Regarding the study as a whole: The bulk population could contribute abundant contaminating clonotypes to FACS-sorted repertoires. Clonotypes found in both CD4 and CD8 compartments made up a small share.

Worth noting for this clonotype: Its antigen remains unknown.

The sequences come from CD4+ T cells sorted from PBMCs, collected 5 days after the yellow fever booster vaccination. The source is a man between 18 and 35 years old who received the YFV17D yellow fever vaccine.

The DNA for the CDR3 is TGTGCCAGCAGTTTCGTGGGACAGGGATTCTACAATGAGCAGTTCTTC. This sequence encodes CASSFVGQGFYNEQFF. The rearrangement joins TRBV7-4 to TRBJ2-1, with 9 nucleotides matching TRBD1. The CDR3 totals 16 residues. From germline, CDR1 is SGHVT and CDR2 SQSDAQ. J was trimmed by 3 bases and V by 6 bases; bases with no gene match: 9.